This TCR beta chain was retrieved from a study of blood T cells in healthy people across ages. Study-wide points: Per million T cells, TCR beta diversity dropped about linearly as age rose. The study found more naive CD4+ cells and higher diversity in long-lived than aged donors.

Using a J-beta primer mix together with a sample-barcoded 5' primer, a second PCR was run for about 6 to 12 cycles. TCRdb fed the 5' RACE reads into MiXCR, producing one record per CDR3 protein. The top ten hold roughly 30% of the sample, which has roughly 700,000 distinct CDR3 sequences, around 45% seen once. Comments on this clonotype: Its antigen is unidentified.

The V gene's germline CDR1 is MDHEN and CDR2 SYDVKM. Trimming removed 10 bases from V and 4 bases from J; junction bases left unmatched: 10. This CDR3 is built from 14 residues. Sequenced material: blood. This sequence was found in a woman in her fifties or sixties in good health. J is TRBJ2-1 and V is TRBV28; 7 nucleotides line up with TRBD2. The CDR3 region has the DNA TGTGCCACCAGACTAGCAGGTGGATACAATGAGCAGTTCTTC. Residues: CATRLAGGYNEQFF.